Below, 10 T cell receptor beta chains from the same sample are listed, as sequenced in a study of blood T cell repertoires in COVID-19. Produced via immunoSEQ multiplex PCR; TCRdb's table is partial and in-frame only. The profile covers 150,000 or so clones, with 87% appearing a single time and around 10% taken by the ten largest. The sequencing input was peripheral blood. The source of these receptors is a woman in her 70s with COVID-19, enrolled during active disease.

The chain combines TRBV19 with TRBJ2-2, with 7 nucleotides matching TRBD1. Germline assignment: CDR1 LNHDA and CDR2 SQIVND (reference sequence). CDR3 length: 15 amino acids. V trimming: 9 bases; J trimming: 0 bases; junction bases outside the gene matches: 7. The CDR3 region is CASSRDSSNTGELFF. As DNA, the CDR3 is TGTGCCAGCAGTCGGGACAGCTCGAACACCGGGGAGCTGTTTTTT.

V usage is TRBV3-1 (or the pseudogene TRBV3-2) and J usage is TRBJ2-7, with 13 bases that match TRBD2. Germline assignment: CDR1 LGHDT and CDR2 YNNKEL (reference sequence). The V segment lost 3 bases and the J segment 11 bases; nucleotides outside the gene matches: 13. The CDR3 sequence is 16 residues long. The CDR3 nucleotides read TGTGCCAGCAGCCACCCCACTAGCGGGGGGGCCGATTTGAAGTACTTC. This gives the protein CASSHPTSGGADLKYF.

This chain joins TRBV19 and TRBJ1-4; perhaps TRBD1 as D (5 bases). The CDR3 runs to 12 residues. V was clipped by 6 bases and J by 4 bases, with 6 bases between them. In germline, CDR1 is LNHDA, CDR2 SQIVND (reference sequence). The CDR3 spells CASRRGNEKLFF. The CDR3 nucleotides read TGTGCCAGTAGAAGGGGTAATGAAAAACTGTTTTTT.

The chain uses TRBV12-3 or TRBV12-4 and TRBJ2-5; the D gene is possibly TRBD1 (5 bases). V lost 8 bases and J 4 bases, leaving 11 bases between the germline ends. The CDR3 covers 12 residues. This CDR3 is CASGPTGETQYF. CDR3 nucleotide sequence: TGTGCCAGCGGCCCCACAGGAGAGACCCAGTACTTC.

The chain combines TRBV6-5 with TRBJ1-1; possible D gene TRBD1, 6 bases. There are 13 residues in the CDR3. Trimming left V 7 bases short and J 3 bases short, with 12 bases between. CDR1 MNHEY and CDR2 SVGAGI come from the germline V gene. Here the CDR3 reads CASMDRGDTEAFF. CDR3 bases: TGTGCCAGCATGGACAGAGGCGACACTGAAGCTTTCTTT.

The chain has TRBV6-6 and TRBJ1-4; no firm D call. Germline loops: CDR1 MNHNY, CDR2 SVGAGI (reference sequence). V lost 1 base to trimming and J lost 7 bases, with 7 bases between them. This CDR3 region has 13 residues. CDR3 protein: CASSYFGSEKLFF. CDR3 in DNA: TGTGCCAGCAGTTACTTTGGGAGTGAAAAACTGTTTTTT.

The gene calls are TRBV6-1 and TRBJ2-3, with a tentative D call TRBD2 (6 bases). Per the germline V gene, CDR1 is MNHNS and CDR2 is SASEGT. Deletions cut 2 bases from V and 0 bases from J, with 9 bases between. The CDR3 runs 15 residues. The CDR3 region has the DNA TGTGCCAGCAGTGAACTAGCGATTAGCACAGATACGCAGTATTTT. Its protein is CASSELAISTDTQYF.

V usage is TRBV7-9 and J usage is TRBJ2-7, with 8 positions matching TRBD2. Germline V gene lookup returns CDR1 SEHNR and CDR2 FQNEAQ (reference sequence). The CDR3 has 16 residues. Trimming cost V 9 bases and J 0 bases; bases outside gene matches: 13. The DNA for the CDR3 is TGTGCCAGTGGTAGCTTAGCGGGGATGAGCTCCTACGAGCAGTACTTC. It codes for CASGSLAGMSSYEQYF.

This chain connects TRBV5-5 to TRBJ2-1; D is uncertain. Trimming removed 3 bases from V and 0 bases from J, with 10 bases in between. The CDR3 extends over 15 amino acids. CDR1 SGHKS and CDR2 YYEKEE come from the germline V gene (reference sequence). CDR3 sequence (DNA): TGTGCCAGCAGCTCGGTTGATATCTCCTACAATGAGCAGTTCTTC. The encoded protein is CASSSVDISYNEQFF.

The V call is TRBV27, the J call TRBJ2-7; the match to TRBD1 covers 9 bases. The germline gives CDR1 MNHEY, CDR2 SMNVEV (reference sequence). The trim removed 1 base at V and 4 bases at J, leaving 5 bases unmatched. The CDR3 length is 15 residues. CDR3 amino acids: CASSLYLDRGYEQYF. The CDR3 DNA follows: TGTGCCAGCAGTTTATATTTGGACAGGGGTTACGAGCAGTACTTC.